The entry that follows covers one T cell receptor (beta chain) sequence. The record originates from a study of T cell repertoires in cytomegalovirus infection. This CDR3 region has 14 residues. Trimming shortened V by 1 base and J by 8 bases, and 14 bases separated the two germline ends. From germline, CDR1 is LGHNT and CDR2 FRNRAP. From the reads, TCRdb called clonotypes with MiXCR, one entry per CDR3 protein. The sample lists roughly 230,000 distinct CDR3 sequences, 17% occurring once. This receptor was identified in a human donor in good health (CMV status not recorded). Some clones in this sample may be carry-over from other donors' samples. The sample consisted of CD8+ T cells from PBMCs. The V call is TRBV12-5, the J call TRBJ1-1; D remains ambiguous. CDR3 in DNA: TGTGCTAGTGGTTTGGACTACTCCCCCGGGGAAGCTTTCTTT. It codes for CASGLDYSPGEAFF.